This T cell receptor beta chain was sequenced for a study of blood T cells in healthy people across ages. CDR3 length equals 14 residues. V shed 2 bases and J shed 3 bases, with 10 bases lying between them. Germline CDR1 is KGHSH and CDR2 is LQKENI. Primers used in a second PCR of roughly 6 to 11 cycles were a sample-barcoded 5' primer and a J-beta primer mix. TCRdb used MiXCR to reprocess the 5' RACE reads, holding one entry per CDR3 protein. The sample shows about 720,000 distinct CDR3 sequences, roughly 25% of them seen only once. These same records also appear under a second study, on T cells of mothers and their children. That paper adds: Three healthy Caucasian mothers, along with their six children, were the donors. The M1S primer of the second PCR added sample barcodes and 2-4 random nucleotides.

The genes are TRBV18 and TRBJ1-2, with D tentatively TRBD1 (6 bases). The specimen sequenced was blood. This TCR derives from a boy between 10 and 17 years old in good health. As DNA, the CDR3 is TGTGCCAGCTCACCAAGTAACAGGGACTATGGCTACACCTTC. Residues: CASSPSNRDYGYTF.